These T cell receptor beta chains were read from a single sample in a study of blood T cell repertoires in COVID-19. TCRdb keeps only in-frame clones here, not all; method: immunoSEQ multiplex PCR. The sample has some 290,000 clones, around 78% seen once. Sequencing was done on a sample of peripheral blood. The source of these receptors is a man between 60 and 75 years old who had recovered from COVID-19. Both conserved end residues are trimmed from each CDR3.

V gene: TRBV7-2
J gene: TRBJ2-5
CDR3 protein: ASSSGGLETQY

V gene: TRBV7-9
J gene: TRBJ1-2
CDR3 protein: ASSLTGTGVSSNYGYT

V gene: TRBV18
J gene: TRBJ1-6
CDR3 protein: ASSPAGAGWDSPLH

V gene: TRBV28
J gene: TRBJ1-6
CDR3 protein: ASSLSPGAYNSPLH

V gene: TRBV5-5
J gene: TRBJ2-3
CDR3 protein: ASSEDRGTSTDTQY

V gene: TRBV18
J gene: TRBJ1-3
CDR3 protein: ASSRGQFSGNTIY

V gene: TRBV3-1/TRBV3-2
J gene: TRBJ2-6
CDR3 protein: ASNPGFSSSGANVLT

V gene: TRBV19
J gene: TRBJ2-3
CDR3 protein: ASSMRAGGTDTQY

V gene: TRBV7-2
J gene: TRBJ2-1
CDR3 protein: ASSLVVSSYNEQF

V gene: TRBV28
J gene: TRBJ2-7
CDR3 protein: ASSPGRAWY

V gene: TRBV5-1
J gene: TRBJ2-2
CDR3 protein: ASSLGHGIDAGELF

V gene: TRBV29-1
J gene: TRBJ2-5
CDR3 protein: SFRLFETQY

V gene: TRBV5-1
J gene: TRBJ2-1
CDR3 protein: ASSSQTGTSGIEQF

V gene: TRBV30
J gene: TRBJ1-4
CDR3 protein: AWSNRDRGNPLRRKLF

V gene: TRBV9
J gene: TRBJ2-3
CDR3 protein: ASSVDLAGGPVDTQY

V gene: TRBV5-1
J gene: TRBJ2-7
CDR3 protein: ASSTSGSNMAYEQY

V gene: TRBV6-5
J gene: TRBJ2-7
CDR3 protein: ASSYTRLASYEQY

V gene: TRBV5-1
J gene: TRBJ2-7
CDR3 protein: ASSMTGGYEQY

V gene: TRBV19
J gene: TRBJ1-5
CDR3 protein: ASSRTGGSNQPQH

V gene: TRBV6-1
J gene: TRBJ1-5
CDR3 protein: ASSDQGADQPQH

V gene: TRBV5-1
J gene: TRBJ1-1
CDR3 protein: ASSLDKDRAMNTEAF

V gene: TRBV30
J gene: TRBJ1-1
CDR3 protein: AWGRGGNTEAF

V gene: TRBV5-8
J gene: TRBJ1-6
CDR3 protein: ASSLVQGNSPLH

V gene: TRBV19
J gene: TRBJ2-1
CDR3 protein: ASSRVAGAWNEQF

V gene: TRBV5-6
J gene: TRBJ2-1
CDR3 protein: ASSLGWASYNEQF

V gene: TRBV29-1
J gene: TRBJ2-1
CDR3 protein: SVETSGRGNEQF

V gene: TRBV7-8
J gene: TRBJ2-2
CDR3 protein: ASNQREMRTGELF

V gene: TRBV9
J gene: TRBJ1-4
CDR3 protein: ASSPGDREGEKLF

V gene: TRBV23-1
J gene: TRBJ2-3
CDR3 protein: ASSHCYLPGLAGTTTQY

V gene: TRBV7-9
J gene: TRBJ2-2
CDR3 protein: ASSLFRGGPDTGELF

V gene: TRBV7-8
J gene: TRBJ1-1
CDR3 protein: ASSYVTGVNTEAF

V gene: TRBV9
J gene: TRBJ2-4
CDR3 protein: ASSVDGQGAGN

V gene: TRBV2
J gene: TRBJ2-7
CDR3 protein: ASSDRTYEQY

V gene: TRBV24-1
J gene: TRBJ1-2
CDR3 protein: ATPRGRGYT

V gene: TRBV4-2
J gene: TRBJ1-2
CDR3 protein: ASSDPGQGGGYT

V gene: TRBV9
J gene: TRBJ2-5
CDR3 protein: ASSTGLAGAWWETQY

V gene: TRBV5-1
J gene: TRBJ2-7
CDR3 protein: ASSYLASSYEQY

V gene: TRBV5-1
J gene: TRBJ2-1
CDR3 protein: ASSLDIGSSYNEQF

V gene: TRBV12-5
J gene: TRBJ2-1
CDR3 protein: LEGPSYSYNEQF

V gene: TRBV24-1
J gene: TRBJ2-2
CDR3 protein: ATSDFGGTGNTGELF

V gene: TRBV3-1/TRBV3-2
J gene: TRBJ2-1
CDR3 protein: ASSQYPAGGPVNEQF

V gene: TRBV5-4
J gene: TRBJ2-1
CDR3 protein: ASSPVLYNEQF

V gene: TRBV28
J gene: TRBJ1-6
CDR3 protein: ASNGQVNSPLH

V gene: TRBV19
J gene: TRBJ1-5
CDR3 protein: ASSEDRGRGQPQH

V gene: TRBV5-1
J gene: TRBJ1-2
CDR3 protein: ASSLRTGTNYGYT

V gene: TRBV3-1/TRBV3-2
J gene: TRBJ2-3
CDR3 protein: ASSQDRGSTGAQY

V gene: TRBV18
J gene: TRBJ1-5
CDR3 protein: ASSRGQSRNQPQH

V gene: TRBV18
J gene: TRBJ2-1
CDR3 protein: ASSQDSYNEQF